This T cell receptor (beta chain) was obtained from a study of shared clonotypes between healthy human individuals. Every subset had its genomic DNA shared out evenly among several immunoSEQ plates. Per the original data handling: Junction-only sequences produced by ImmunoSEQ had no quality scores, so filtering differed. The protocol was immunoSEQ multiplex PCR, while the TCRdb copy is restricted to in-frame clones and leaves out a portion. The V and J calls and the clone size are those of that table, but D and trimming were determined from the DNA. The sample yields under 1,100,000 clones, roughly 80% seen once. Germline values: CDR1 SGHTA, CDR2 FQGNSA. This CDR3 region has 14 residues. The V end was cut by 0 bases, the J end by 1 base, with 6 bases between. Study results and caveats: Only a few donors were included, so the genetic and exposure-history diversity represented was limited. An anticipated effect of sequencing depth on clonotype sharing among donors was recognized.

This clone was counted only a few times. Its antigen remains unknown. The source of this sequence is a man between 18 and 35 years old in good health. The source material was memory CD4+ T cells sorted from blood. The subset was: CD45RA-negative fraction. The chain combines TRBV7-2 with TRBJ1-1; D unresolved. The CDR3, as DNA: TGTGCCAGCAGCTTAGCGACGGAGAACACTGAAGCTTTCTTT. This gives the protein CASSLATENTEAFF.